Listed below are T cell receptor beta chains from one sample, sequenced in a study of cytotoxic CD8 clonotypes in ibrutinib-treated CLL. Libraries were prepared by immunoSEQ multiplex PCR; TCRdb keeps only in-frame clonotypes and omits some of them. The sample lists 250,000 or so clones, 70% occurring once. The material sequenced was PBMCs, taken after 24 months of ibrutinib treatment. These receptor sequences come from a human donor with chronic lymphocytic leukemia. Each CDR3 is given without its conserved first and last residue.

J gene	V gene	CDR3 protein
TRBJ2-3	TRBV11-3	ASSLREGLGDTQY
TRBJ2-7	TRBV6-5	ASRRDRGWSYEQY
TRBJ2-1	TRBV19	ASSISETGEQF
TRBJ1-4	TRBV27	ASSLRLREKLF
TRBJ2-7	TRBV28	ASSFGALGSYEQY
TRBJ2-7	TRBV27	ASSLGGSYEQY
TRBJ2-1	TRBV14	ASSPRGLADKQF
TRBJ2-7	TRBV2	ASSEVDSSYEQY
TRBJ2-1	TRBV9	ASSVSSGRYNEQF
TRBJ2-4	TRBV28	ASNINRGRRAKNIQY
TRBJ1-2	TRBV4-1	ASSQDGMNYGYT
TRBJ2-7	TRBV5-1	ASRRVAESYEQY
TRBJ1-2	TRBV9	ASRDAGQGNYGYT
TRBJ1-3	TRBV28	ASSLPTEIPSGNTIY
TRBJ2-7	TRBV6-5	ASSPSASYEQY
TRBJ2-7	TRBV5-1	ASSPDTILAYYSYEQY
TRBJ2-3	TRBV5-1	ASSLPSDTQY
TRBJ2-7	TRBV28	ASSLYRGSSYEQY
TRBJ2-3	TRBV5-4	ASSPGPGGAMLTQY
TRBJ2-3	TRBV7-2	ASSFLLSTDTQY
TRBJ1-2	TRBV6-5	ASSYLGLQGAGGYT
TRBJ2-1	TRBV5-1	ASSLGPGQHNEQF
TRBJ2-7	TRBV27	ASSPFTSAVEYEQY
TRBJ1-5	TRBV27	ASSFKGDSNQPQH
TRBJ1-5	TRBV27	ASSLGGGQPQH
TRBJ1-5	TRBV5-1	ASSLGGAPSQPQH
TRBJ2-7	TRBV5-8	ASSLVVGQPLYEQY
TRBJ2-7	TRBV28	ASSSPGLPEQY
TRBJ2-1	TRBV5-4	ASSSTGTNNEQF
TRBJ2-3	TRBV7-3	ASSFGLAGPDTQY
TRBJ2-2	TRBV5-1	ATKRDTATGELF
TRBJ2-7	TRBV4-3	ASRKDVGLTYEQY
TRBJ1-2	TRBV2	ARRVRDSYGYT
TRBJ2-2	TRBV6-5	ASSYYNGGELF
TRBJ1-5	TRBV14	ASSPYRAWSNQPQH
TRBJ1-5	TRBV28	AARGTSDQPQH
TRBJ2-3	TRBV27	ASYRQGRTDTQY
TRBJ2-5	TRBV5-1	ASSLGWQGAY
TRBJ1-3	TRBV19	ASSQAGSGNTIY
TRBJ2-5	TRBV5-1	ASSLTGTGEETQY
TRBJ2-7	TRBV23-1	ASSQGYEQY
TRBJ1-3	TRBV6-6	ASSLTGTDSGNTIY
TRBJ2-7	TRBV7-2	ASRIRADGAEQY
TRBJ2-5	TRBV21-1	ASPRRREIETQY
TRBJ2-3	TRBV6-5	ATSREPDTQY
TRBJ2-7	TRBV9	ASSVNKASWEQY
TRBJ2-7	TRBV5-1	ASKEGYEQY
TRBJ1-5	TRBV18	ASSLGQGRNQPQH
TRBJ2-1	TRBV6-5	ASSYGQRSSYNEQF
TRBJ2-7	TRBV2	ASNTQGACYEQY